What follows describes a single T cell receptor beta chain. What it binds is unknown. The sample originates from a study of lymphopenia after photon versus proton radiotherapy. Overall study results and limits: Oligoclonal CD8+ Temra expansion after nadir drove photon patients' diversity drop.

The ends were cut back, 3 bases at V and 0 bases at J, with 9 bases in the middle. This CDR3 has 16 residues. Germline V gene sequence: CDR1 LNHDA, CDR2 SQIVND (reference sequence). TCRdb keeps only in-frame clones here, not all; method: immunoSEQ multiplex PCR. The repertoire has around 42,000 clones, 85% of them found once; the top ten carry roughly 2.3%. The source was peripheral blood, collected from a patient treated with photon-based radiotherapy. This receptor was obtained from a man between 40 and 49 years old with gastric cancer. The V gene is TRBV19, the J gene TRBJ1-6; D perhaps matches TRBD1 (5 bases). The CDR3: CASSMLGDSYNSPLHF. The CDR3 bases are TGTGCCAGTAGTATGCTGGGGGACTCCTATAATTCACCCCTCCACTTT. Based on the CDR3 plus reference TRBV19 and TRBJ1-6, the full variable domain is DGGITQSPKYLFRKEGQNVTLSCEQNLNHDAMYWYRQDPGQGLRLIYYSQIVNDFQKGDIAEGYSVSREKKESFPLTVTSAQKNPTAFYLCASSMLGDSYNSPLHFGNGTRLTVT.